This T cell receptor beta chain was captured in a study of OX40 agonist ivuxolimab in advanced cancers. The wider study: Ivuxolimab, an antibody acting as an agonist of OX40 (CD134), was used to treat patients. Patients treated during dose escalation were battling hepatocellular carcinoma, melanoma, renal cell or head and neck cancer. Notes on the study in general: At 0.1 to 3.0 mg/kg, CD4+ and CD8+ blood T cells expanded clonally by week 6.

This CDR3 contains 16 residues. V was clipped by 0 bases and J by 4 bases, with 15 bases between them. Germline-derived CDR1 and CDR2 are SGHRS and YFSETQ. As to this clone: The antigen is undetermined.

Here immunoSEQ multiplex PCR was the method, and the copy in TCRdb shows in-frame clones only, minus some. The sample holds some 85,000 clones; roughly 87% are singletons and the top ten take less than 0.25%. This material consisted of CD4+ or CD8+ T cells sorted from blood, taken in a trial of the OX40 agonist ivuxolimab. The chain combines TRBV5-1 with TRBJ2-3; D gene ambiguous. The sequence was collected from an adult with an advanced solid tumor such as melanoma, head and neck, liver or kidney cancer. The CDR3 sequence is CASSLAAGTRADTQYF. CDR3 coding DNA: TGCGCCAGCAGCTTGGCAGCAGGAACTCGTGCAGATACGCAGTATTTT.